These T cell receptor beta chains were read from a single sample in a study of CD8+ T cells in alopecia areata. The method was immunoSEQ multiplex PCR; TCRdb's version includes in-frame clones alone and lacks a portion of them. The data contain 150,000 to 200,000 clones, around 55% of them singletons. The material sequenced was CD4+ T cells sorted from blood. The receptors shown here come from a human donor in good health. The CDR3 runs from the conserved cysteine through the conserved F or W. The order of the fields is CDR3 length, J gene, V gene, CDR3 protein.

length: 13
J: TRBJ2-7
V: TRBV10-3
CDR3: CAIRPGISDEQYF

length: 16
J: TRBJ1-5
V: TRBV30
CDR3: CAWSSPSGGEYQPQHF

length: 15
J: TRBJ1-1
V: TRBV6-5
CDR3: CASSYSRQGNTEAFF

length: 16
J: TRBJ2-1
V: TRBV5-1
CDR3: CASSWGLAVGYNEQFF

length: 14
J: TRBJ1-1
V: TRBV19
CDR3: CASSTRPGNTEAFF

length: 16
J: TRBJ2-5
V: TRBV5-5
CDR3: CASSLYRNRHQETQYF

length: 16
J: TRBJ1-5
V: TRBV4-1
CDR3: CASSLGTFSSNQPQHF

length: 15
J: TRBJ2-7
V: TRBV28
CDR3: CASSLAGLAGYEQYF

length: 15
J: TRBJ2-5
V: TRBV4-1
CDR3: CASSLGSTGDETQYF

length: 16
J: TRBJ2-6
V: TRBV14
CDR3: CASSQTGRPGANVLTF

length: 15
J: TRBJ1-6
V: TRBV18
CDR3: CASSRLQGHNSPLHF

length: 13
J: TRBJ2-7
V: TRBV5-4
CDR3: CASSGQGGYEQYF

length: 15
J: TRBJ1-4
V: TRBV5-1
CDR3: CASSTLRATNEKLFF

length: 13
J: TRBJ2-7
V: TRBV29-1
CDR3: CSARTGGPYEQYF

length: 12
J: TRBJ2-1
V: TRBV30
CDR3: CAWSVRGSEQFF

length: 14
J: TRBJ1-2
V: TRBV14
CDR3: CASSQGTANYGYTF

length: 12
J: TRBJ1-5
V: TRBV15
CDR3: CATSQVNQPQHF

length: 14
J: TRBJ2-2
V: TRBV6-6
CDR3: CASSYAGETGELFF

length: 15
J: TRBJ2-2
V: TRBV29-1
CDR3: CSATGGSMQTGELFF

length: 14
J: TRBJ2-2
V: TRBV27
CDR3: CASRPGQHTGELFF

length: 13
J: TRBJ2-1
V: TRBV6-5
CDR3: CASSYKPKNEQFF

length: 11
J: TRBJ2-7
V: TRBV18
CDR3: CASSHSVEQYF

length: 11
J: TRBJ2-4
V: TRBV29-1
CDR3: CSVGTELIQYF

length: 14
J: TRBJ2-5
V: TRBV2
CDR3: CASSKTAVQETQYF

length: 14
J: TRBJ2-6
V: TRBV19
CDR3: CASTDNLRANVLTF

length: 11
J: TRBJ2-3
V: TRBV27
CDR3: CASRSFDTQYF